Described below is a single TCR beta chain sequence and its context. This sample stems from a study of blood T cell repertoires in COVID-19. Overall study: Samples of COVID-19 (acute and convalescent) were obtained from the United States, Italy and Spain. In each case, the material was cDNA or gDNA derived from T cells, B-cell-depleted T cells, or PBMCs.

Trimming cost V 0 bases and J 5 bases, with 17 bases left between them. Germline loops: CDR1 SGHDT, CDR2 YYEEEE. This CDR3 comprises 16 residues. Original processing methods: Amplification from reference gene primers served as the basis for estimated nucleated cell counts. Sequenced by immunoSEQ multiplex PCR; TCRdb stores in-frame clones only, minus some. That table supplies the V and J calls and clone size; D and trimming were determined from the DNA. Found here are 90,000 to 100,000 clones, about 85% of them singletons; the top ten hold 9.5% to 15%. The chain carries TRBV5-6 and TRBJ2-5; a weak D match, TRBD1 (6 bases). The TCR originated in a human donor in a cohort sampled during active COVID-19. Material for sequencing was peripheral blood. This CDR3 reads CASSLVSGQPQETQYF. The CDR3 coding sequence is TGTGCCAGCAGCTTGGTCTCTGGACAGCCCCAGGAGACCCAGTACTTC.